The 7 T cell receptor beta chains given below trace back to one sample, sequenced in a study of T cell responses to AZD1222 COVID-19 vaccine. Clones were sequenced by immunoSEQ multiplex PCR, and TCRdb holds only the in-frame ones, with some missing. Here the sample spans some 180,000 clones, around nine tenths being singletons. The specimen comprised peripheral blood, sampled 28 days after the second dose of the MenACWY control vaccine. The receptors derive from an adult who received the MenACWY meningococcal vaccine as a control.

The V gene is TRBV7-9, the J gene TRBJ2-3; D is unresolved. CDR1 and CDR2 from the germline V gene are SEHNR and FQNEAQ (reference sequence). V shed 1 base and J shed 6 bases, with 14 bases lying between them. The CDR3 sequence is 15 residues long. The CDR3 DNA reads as TGTGCCAGCAGCTTAGGCGACGGTCGATTGGATACGCAGTATTTT. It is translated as CASSLGDGRLDTQYF. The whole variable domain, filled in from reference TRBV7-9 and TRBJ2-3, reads DTGVSQNPRHKITKRGQNVTFRCDPISEHNRLYWYRQTLGQGPEFLTYFQNEAQLEKSRLLSDRFSAERPKGSFSTLEIQRTEQGDSAMYLCASSLGDGRLDTQYFGPGTRLTVL.

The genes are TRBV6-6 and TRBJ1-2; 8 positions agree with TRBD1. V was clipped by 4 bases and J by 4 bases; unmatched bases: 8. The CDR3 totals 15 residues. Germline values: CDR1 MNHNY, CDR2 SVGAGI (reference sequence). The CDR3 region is CASSSLDRGAYGYTF. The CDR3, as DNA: TGTGCCAGCAGTTCCCTAGACAGGGGAGCCTATGGCTACACCTTC.

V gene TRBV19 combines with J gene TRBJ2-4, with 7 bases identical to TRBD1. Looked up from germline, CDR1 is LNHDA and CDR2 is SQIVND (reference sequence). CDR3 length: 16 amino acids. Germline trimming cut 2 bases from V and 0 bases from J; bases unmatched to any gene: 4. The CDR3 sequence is CASSIRNRGAKNIQYF. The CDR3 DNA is TGTGCCAGTAGTATAAGGAACAGGGGAGCCAAAAACATTCAGTACTTC.

The CDR3 protein is CASSFGREVGYTF. In DNA form, the CDR3 reads TGTGCCAGCAGCTTCGGCAGGGAGGTCGGCTACACCTTC. This rearrangement joins TRBV5-6 to TRBJ1-2; maybe TRBD1 (5 bases). Germline V CDR1 and CDR2: SGHDT, YYEEEE. CDR3 size: 13 residues. V lost 2 bases and J lost 8, with 13 bases in between.

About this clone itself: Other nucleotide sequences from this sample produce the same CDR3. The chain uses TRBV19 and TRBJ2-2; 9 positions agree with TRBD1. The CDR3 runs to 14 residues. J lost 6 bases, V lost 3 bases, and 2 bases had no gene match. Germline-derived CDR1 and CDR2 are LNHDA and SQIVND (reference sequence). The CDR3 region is CASSITGGSGELFF. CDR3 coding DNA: TGTGCCAGTAGTATTACAGGGGGCTCCGGGGAGCTGTTTTTT.

CDR3 protein: CASSSGPKIYGYTF. The CDR3 DNA reads TGTGCCAGCAGTTCGGGGCCTAAAATCTATGGCTACACCTTC. This rearrangement joins TRBV27 to TRBJ1-2; tentative D call: TRBD1 (5 bases). This CDR3 spans 14 amino acids. Germline loops: CDR1 MNHEY, CDR2 SMNVEV (reference sequence). Trimming removed 4 bases at V and 4 bases at J, with 13 bases between.

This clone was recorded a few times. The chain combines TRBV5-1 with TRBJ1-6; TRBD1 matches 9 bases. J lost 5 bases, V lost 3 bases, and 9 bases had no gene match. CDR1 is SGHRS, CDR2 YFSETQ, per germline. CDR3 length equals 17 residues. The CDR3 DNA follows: TGCGCCAGCAGCTCCAAAAAACAGGGGGCCAATAATTCACCCCTCCACTTT. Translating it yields CASSSKKQGANNSPLHF.